A single sample gave rise to the 22 T cell receptor beta chains below, sequenced in a study of lymphopenia after photon versus proton radiotherapy. The repertoire was sequenced with immunoSEQ multiplex PCR; TCRdb's copy has only in-frame clones and lacks some. The sample lists approximately 71,000 clones; just over 90% were seen once. Source: peripheral blood, taken from a patient treated with photon-based radiotherapy. All receptors come from a woman in her 70s with pancreatic cancer.

The CDR3: CASSPGVAGLAEAFF. DNA of the CDR3: TGTGCCAGCTCACCGGGGGTGGCGGGGTTGGCTGAAGCTTTCTTT. The chain links TRBV18 to TRBJ1-1, with D possibly matching TRBD1 (5 bases). Germline lookup yields CDR1 KGHSH and CDR2 LQKENI. The germline V and J ends were trimmed by 3 bases and 6 bases, with 17 bases remaining between them. This CDR3 has 15 amino acids.

The V call is TRBV28, the J call TRBJ2-7; D remains unclear. CDR1 and CDR2 (germline): MDHEN, SYDVKM. The CDR3 extends over 14 amino acids. Trimming stripped 3 bases from V and 1 base from J, with 10 bases between. The CDR3 reads CASSFLDLSYEQYF. The DNA of the CDR3 is TGTGCCAGCAGTTTCCTGGACCTTTCCTACGAGCAGTACTTC.

J is TRBJ2-7 and V is TRBV19, with a tentative D call TRBD2 (6 bases). CDR1 and CDR2 from the germline V gene are LNHDA and SQIVND (reference sequence). The CDR3 runs 13 residues. V lost 4 bases and J 0 bases, leaving 7 bases between the germline ends. The CDR3 reads CASSRRGSYEQYF. The CDR3 DNA reads TGTGCCAGTAGTAGGCGGGGCTCCTACGAGCAGTACTTC.

The V and J genes are TRBV4-3 and TRBJ2-1; D is possibly TRBD1 or TRBD2 (5 bases each). Per the germline V gene, CDR1 is LGHNA and CDR2 is YSLEER. V lost 1 base to trimming and J lost 4 bases, with 8 bases between them. The CDR3 runs 14 residues. This CDR3 is CASSQVGTYNEQFF. CDR3 bases: TGCGCCAGCAGCCAAGTAGGGACGTACAATGAGCAGTTCTTC.

The chain uses TRBV27 and TRBJ2-1; TRBD1 matches at 9 bases. The V gene end was trimmed by 4 bases and the J gene end by 9 bases; junction bases not matched to a gene: 7. The CDR3 length is 14 residues. Germline assignment: CDR1 MNHEY and CDR2 SMNVEV (reference sequence). The CDR3 DNA reads TGTGCCAGCAGTTGGGGGACAGGGTATCTTGAGCAGTTCTTC. Protein: CASSWGTGYLEQFF.

This rearrangement joins TRBV11-2 to TRBJ2-7; D call uncertain. The germline V gene encodes CDR1 SGHAT and CDR2 FQNNGV. This CDR3 comprises 12 residues. Trimming removed 1 base from V and 6 bases from J, with 7 bases in between. DNA of the CDR3: TGTGCCAGCAGCTTAGCGTCGCTCGAGCAGTACTTC. It encodes CASSLASLEQYF.

The chain has TRBV11-3 and TRBJ2-7, with no clear D. The CDR3 length is 12 residues. Germline CDR1 and CDR2: SGHNT and YENEEA. Trimming removed 4 bases at V and 5 bases at J, with 9 bases between. The CDR3 is CASSSQTNEQYF. DNA of the CDR3: TGTGCCAGCAGCTCCCAGACCAACGAGCAGTACTTC.

This clone was seen more than once but under ten times. The rearrangement joins TRBV27 to TRBJ1-5; D gene unclear. From germline, CDR1 is MNHEY and CDR2 SMNVEV (reference sequence). This CDR3 is built from 15 residues. The V end was cut by 8 bases, the J end by 1 base, with 15 bases between. The CDR3 is CASRPAGGSNQPQHF. The CDR3 DNA is TGTGCCAGCCGTCCTGCGGGCGGGAGCAATCAGCCCCAGCATTTT.

V gene TRBV11-2 combines with J gene TRBJ1-3; weak D call: TRBD1 (6 bases). The CDR3 sequence is 15 residues long. Germline CDR1 is SGHAT and CDR2 is FQNNGV. V was clipped by 4 bases and J by 0 bases, with 10 bases between them. CDR3 nucleotide sequence: TGTGCCAGCAGCTGGGACACTAACTCTGGAAACACCATATATTTT. Translating gives CASSWDTNSGNTIYF.

The chain is built from TRBV29-1 and TRBJ1-1, with TRBD1 as a possible D gene (6 bases). Germline-derived CDR1 and CDR2 are SQVTM and ANQGSEA. This CDR3 is 14 amino acids long. V lost 6 bases, J lost 0 bases, and 14 bases lay in between. This chain's CDR3 is CSVESGQLNTEAFF. The CDR3 DNA reads TGCAGCGTGGAGAGTGGACAGTTGAACACTGAAGCTTTCTTT. The whole variable domain, remainder taken from reference TRBV29-1 and TRBJ1-1, is SAVISQKPSRDICQRGTSLTIQCQVDSQVTMMFWYRQQPGQSLTLIATANQGSEATYESGFVIDKFPISRPNLTFSTLTVSNMSPEDSSIYLCSVESGQLNTEAFFGQGTRLTVV.

The chain combines TRBV7-9 with TRBJ2-3; 8 nucleotides line up with TRBD2. V dropped 3 bases and J dropped 2; count of bases not matched to a gene: 7. Germline CDR1 SEHNR, CDR2 FQNEAQ (reference sequence). The CDR3 is 16 residues long. Here the CDR3 DNA reads TGTGCCAGCAGCTTCCGGGTTAGCGGGAACACAGATACGCAGTATTTT. It codes for CASSFRVSGNTDTQYF.

V usage is TRBV5-4 and J usage is TRBJ2-4; D uncertain. Per germline, CDR1 SGHNT and CDR2 YYREEE (reference sequence). V shed 4 bases and J shed 0 bases, with 8 bases lying between them. This CDR3 has 14 amino acids. In DNA form, the CDR3 reads TGTGCCAGCAGCCGAAATCCAGCCAAAAACATTCAGTACTTC. It specifies CASSRNPAKNIQYF.

This chain uses TRBV19 with TRBJ1-1; TRBD1 matches 10 bases. Germline V lookup: CDR1 LNHDA, CDR2 SQIVND (reference sequence). The CDR3 length is 15 residues. V trimming: 6 bases; J trimming: 4 bases; junction bases outside the gene matches: 8. The CDR3 sequence: CASSIAGTGATEAFF. The DNA of the CDR3 is TGTGCCAGTAGCATTGCCGGGACAGGGGCCACTGAAGCTTTCTTT. Full variable domain (missing parts from reference TRBV19 and TRBJ1-1): DGGITQSPKYLFRKEGQNVTLSCEQNLNHDAMYWYRQDPGQGLRLIYYSQIVNDFQKGDIAEGYSVSREKKESFPLTVTSAQKNPTAFYLCASSIAGTGATEAFFGQGTRLTVV.

This chain uses TRBV5-1 with TRBJ2-2; D may be TRBD1 (5 bases). Germline CDR1 and CDR2: SGHRS and YFSETQ. V gave up 0 bases and J gave up 1 base, with 7 bases separating them. The CDR3 totals 15 residues. Here the CDR3 DNA reads TGCGCCAGCAGCTTGGGACAGAGGAACACCGGGGAGCTGTTTTTT. It codes for CASSLGQRNTGELFF.

This chain uses TRBV27 with TRBJ1-4; a possible D gene is TRBD1 (5 bases). Per germline, CDR1 MNHEY and CDR2 SMNVEV (reference sequence). The CDR3 loop spans 14 amino acids. Deletions cut 7 bases from V and 8 bases from J, with 17 bases between. CDR3 sequence: CASKRGGDKEKLFF. CDR3 nucleotides: TGTGCCAGCAAGAGAGGAGGGGATAAAGAAAAACTGTTTTTT.

The chain carries TRBV2 and TRBJ2-5; 13 positions agree with TRBD2. The CDR3 is 18 residues long. Per germline, CDR1 SNHLY and CDR2 FYNNEI. Losses at the gene ends were 6 bases for V and 3 bases for J; bases not matched to a gene: 13. The DNA for the CDR3 is TGTGCCAGCAGCCCCCCTGGACTAGCGGGAGAGGAGGAAGAGACCCAGTACTTC. This gives the protein CASSPPGLAGEEEETQYF.

This chain connects TRBV28 to TRBJ2-7; the D call may be TRBD1 or TRBD2 (6 bases each). Germline V gene lookup returns CDR1 MDHEN and CDR2 SYDVKM. V was shortened by 2 bases and J by 7 bases, with 12 bases between the two germline ends. The CDR3 has 13 residues. For the CDR3, the DNA is TGTGCCAGCAGTTTACAGGGGAGGCGGGAGCAGTACTTC. Its protein product is CASSLQGRREQYF. The full variable domain, rest sourced from reference TRBV28 and TRBJ2-7, is DVKVTQSSRYLVKRTGEKVFLECVQDMDHENMFWYRQDPGLGLRLIYFSYDVKMKEKGDIPEGYSVSREKKERFSLILESASTNQTSMYLCASSLQGRREQYFGPGTRLTVT.

In its sample, this clone was seen once. The rearrangement joins TRBV19 to TRBJ1-2; 7 bases fit TRBD1. CDR3 length equals 15 residues. CDR1 and CDR2 from the germline V gene are LNHDA and SQIVND (reference sequence). With V trimmed by 6 bases and J by 0 bases, 7 bases remained unmatched. CDR3 DNA: TGTGCCAGTAGATCGGGACAGAATACTAACTATGGCTACACCTTC. Protein sequence: CASRSGQNTNYGYTF.

This clone was observed a single time. This chain uses TRBV9 with TRBJ1-2, with unresolved D. V lost 0 bases and J lost 8, with 11 bases in between. This CDR3 has 13 amino acids. CDR1 is SGDLS, CDR2 YYNGEE, per germline. CDR3 in DNA: TGTGCCAGCAGCGTAGGGGAGGAGGGAGGCTACACCTTC. This translates into CASSVGEEGGYTF. Drawing the rest from reference TRBV9 and TRBJ1-2, the complete variable domain is DSGVTQTPKHLITATGQRVTLRCSPRSGDLSVYWYQQSLDQGLQFLIQYYNGEERAKGNILERFSAQQFPDLHSELNLSSLELGDSALYFCASSVGEEGGYTFGSGTRLTVV.

The chain carries TRBV20-1 and TRBJ1-4; maybe TRBD1 (6 bases). Trimming pared 6 bases from V and 8 bases from J, leaving 7 bases between. This CDR3 contains 10 residues. Germline CDR1 is DFQATT and CDR2 is SNEGSKA (reference sequence). The CDR3 spells CSAQGEKLFF. CDR3 in DNA: TGCAGTGCCCAGGGGGAAAAACTGTTTTTT.

The CDR3 DNA reads as TGTGCCAGCAGTGCGACAGGGGGCAATTCACCCCTCCACTTT. It specifies CASSATGGNSPLHF. The V gene is TRBV6-4, the J gene TRBJ1-6, with 10 bases matching TRBD1. This CDR3 contains 14 residues. Germline lookup yields CDR1 MRHNA and CDR2 SNTAGT. Unmatched junction bases numbered 1, after V lost 4 bases and J lost 7 bases.

The CDR3 sequence is CASSKGSVGSLSYEQYF. Here the CDR3 DNA reads TGTGCCAGCAGCAAAGGAAGTGTTGGCAGCCTCTCCTACGAGCAGTACTTC. The chain combines TRBV21-1 with TRBJ2-7. TRBV21-1 is reported as a pseudogene. The CDR3 sequence is 17 residues long.